These 22 T cell receptor beta chains were sequenced from one sample in a study of beta chain features in type 1 diabetes. The study reverse transcribed the entire isolated RNA, so it sequenced expressed TCRB transcripts. The repertoire was sequenced with immunoSEQ multiplex PCR; TCRdb's copy has only in-frame clones and lacks some. The table includes roughly 350,000 clones, roughly 11% detected once. The sequencing input was naive CD4+ T cells from blood. The receptors were gathered from a woman aged 25 to 39 in good health.

Comment on this clone: This sample also contains other DNA sequences that code for the same CDR3. The chain combines TRBV7-2 with TRBJ1-5; D is unresolved. This CDR3 has 14 residues. V dropped 1 base and J dropped 1 base, with 5 bases sitting between them. Per germline, CDR1 SGHTA and CDR2 FQGNSA. The CDR3 DNA reads TGTGCCAGCAGCTTAGACAGCAGCAATCAGCCCCAGCATTTT. Translation gives CASSLDSSNQPQHF. The full variable domain, its missing parts supplied by reference TRBV7-2 and TRBJ1-5, is GAGVSQSPSNKVTEKGKDVELRCDPISGHTALYWYRQSLGQGLEFLIYFQGNSAPDKSGLPSDRFSAERTGGSVSTLTIQRTQQEDSAVYLCASSLDSSNQPQHFGDGTRLSIL.

This clone was detected a few times. The chain carries TRBV7-9 and TRBJ2-3, with D possibly TRBD1 on 6 matching bases. The CDR3 spans 14 residues. Germline CDR1 SEHNR, CDR2 FQNEAQ (reference sequence). Trimming removed 5 bases at V and 3 bases at J, with 12 bases between. The CDR3 here is CASSKEQGTDTQYF. Here the CDR3 DNA reads TGTGCCAGCAGCAAAGAGCAGGGGACAGATACGCAGTATTTT.

This clone has a handful of counts. This rearrangement joins TRBV7-2 to TRBJ1-1; 8 bases are shared with TRBD1. Trimming at V came to 5 bases and at J to 10 bases, leaving 12 bases not matched to a gene. The CDR3 sequence is 14 residues long. Looked up from germline, CDR1 is SGHTA and CDR2 is FQGNSA. CDR3 sequence (DNA): TGTGCCAGCAGCGTCGTTCGGCAGGGGGCCAGAGCTTTCTTT. Translation gives CASSVVRQGARAFF.

The genes are TRBV28 and TRBJ2-1, with 8 bases fitting TRBD1. Germline V gives CDR1 MDHEN, CDR2 SYDVKM. The CDR3 contains 19 residues. Trimming removed 1 base from V and 4 bases from J; junction bases left unmatched: 15. The CDR3 protein is CASSLSSGGAAASYNEQFF. DNA for the CDR3: TGTGCCAGCAGTTTATCGTCAGGGGGCGCCGCCGCTTCTTACAATGAGCAGTTCTTC.

This clone was detected a few times. V is TRBV7-6 and J is TRBJ2-1, with a tentative D call TRBD2 (5 bases). Trimming took off 5 bases at V and 9 bases at J, with 14 bases between the two ends. CDR3 length: 13 amino acids. In germline, CDR1 is SGHVS, CDR2 FNYEAQ. This chain's CDR3 is CASSRGEFREQFF. The CDR3 DNA sequence: TGTGCCAGCAGCCGTGGGGAGTTCCGTGAGCAGTTCTTC.

This clone was counted a few times. This chain connects TRBV18 to TRBJ1-2, with a weak D call TRBD1 (6 bases). The V and J ends lost 3 bases and 1 base respectively, with 12 bases between them. This CDR3 is built from 15 residues. Germline V CDR1 and CDR2: KGHSH, LQKENI. The CDR3 nucleotides are TGTGCCAGCTCACCGGCGGCAGGGGTTAACTATGGCTACACCTTC. This sequence encodes CASSPAAGVNYGYTF.

This chain links TRBV28 with TRBJ2-7, with 7 bases lining up with TRBD2. The CDR3 extends over 14 amino acids. The germline V gene encodes CDR1 MDHEN and CDR2 SYDVKM. With 3 bases clipped from V and 1 base from J, the junction kept 3 bases outside the gene matches. The CDR3 reads CASSFAGRSYEQYF. CDR3 nucleotides: TGTGCCAGCAGTTTCGCCGGGAGGTCCTACGAGCAGTACTTC.

The chain couples TRBV7-2 to TRBJ2-5; 13 nucleotides align to TRBD2. V shed 5 bases and J 4 bases; nucleotides not matched to a gene: 7. The CDR3 contains 16 residues. Germline V gene data show CDR1 as SGHTA and CDR2 as FQGNSA. CDR3 nucleotide sequence: TGTGCCAGCAGCCCCACTAGCGGGAGGGCTTTAGAGACCCAGTACTTC. Translated, it gives CASSPTSGRALETQYF.

This chain uses TRBV28 with TRBJ1-5; D remains unclear. CDR1 is MDHEN and CDR2 is SYDVKM in the germline V gene. Trimming cost V 6 bases and J 6 bases, with 9 bases left between them. There are 12 residues in the CDR3. The CDR3 loop is CASSLPGQPQHF. As DNA, the CDR3 is TGTGCCAGCAGCCTTCCAGGTCAGCCCCAGCATTTT.

The gene calls are TRBV9 and TRBJ2-1, with D perhaps TRBD2 (6 bases). The germline gives CDR1 SGDLS, CDR2 YYNGEE. This CDR3 region has 18 residues. Trimming cost V 0 bases and J 0 bases, with 16 bases left between them. The CDR3: CASSVGGRRAFSYNEQFF. As DNA, the CDR3 is TGTGCCAGCAGCGTAGGTGGAAGGAGGGCGTTCTCCTACAATGAGCAGTTCTTC. Filled out from reference TRBV9 and TRBJ2-1, the complete variable domain reads DSGVTQTPKHLITATGQRVTLRCSPRSGDLSVYWYQQSLDQGLQFLIQYYNGEERAKGNILERFSAQQFPDLHSELNLSSLELGDSALYFCASSVGGRRAFSYNEQFFGPGTRLTVL.

There are a few counts of this clone. The chain employs TRBV19 and TRBJ1-1, with D perhaps TRBD1 (6 bases). Trimming stripped 7 bases from V and 4 bases from J, with 13 bases between. The V gene's germline CDR1 is LNHDA and CDR2 SQIVND (reference sequence). The CDR3 contains 13 residues. The CDR3 DNA is TGTGCCAGTACAGGGGTACCGTTCACTGAAGCTTTCTTT. Residues: CASTGVPFTEAFF. Variable domain in full (rest from reference TRBV19 and TRBJ1-1): DGGITQSPKYLFRKEGQNVTLSCEQNLNHDAMYWYRQDPGQGLRLIYYSQIVNDFQKGDIAEGYSVSREKKESFPLTVTSAQKNPTAFYLCASTGVPFTEAFFGQGTRLTVV.

This clone was detected a few times. V gene TRBV11-2 combines with J gene TRBJ2-5, with 11 bases that match TRBD2. This CDR3 has 15 residues. J was trimmed by 2 bases and V by 3 bases; bases with no gene match: 2. The V gene's germline CDR1 is SGHAT and CDR2 FQNNGV. The CDR3 loop is CASSFGTSGQETQYF. CDR3 nucleotides: TGTGCCAGCAGCTTCGGGACTAGCGGACAAGAGACCCAGTACTTC.

The CDR3: CASQFDTEAFF. The CDR3, as DNA: TGTGCCAGCCAGTTCGACACTGAAGCTTTCTTT. The chain couples TRBV6-5 to TRBJ1-1; no clear D. This CDR3 comprises 11 residues. V was shortened by 8 bases and J by 3 bases, with 7 bases between the two germline ends. Germline lookup yields CDR1 MNHEY and CDR2 SVGAGI.

V usage is TRBV11-3 and J usage is TRBJ2-1, with 9 bases matching TRBD2. Germline values: CDR1 SGHNT, CDR2 YENEEA. The junction had 3 bases not matched to a gene; V was cut back by 1 base and J by 5 bases. This CDR3 comprises 15 residues. CDR3 protein: CASSLGLAGNNEQFF. The CDR3 DNA reads TGTGCCAGCAGCTTAGGCCTAGCGGGAAACAATGAGCAGTTCTTC.

This clone was recorded a few times. The rearrangement uses TRBV6-6 and TRBJ2-7; 10 bases align to TRBD2. CDR3 size: 15 residues. CDR1 MNHNY and CDR2 SVGAGI come from the germline V gene (reference sequence). The junction had 6 bases not matched to a gene; V was cut back by 4 bases and J by 3 bases. The DNA for the CDR3 is TGTGCCAGCAGTTGGGGACTAGCGTCGAACTACGAGCAGTACTTC. Protein sequence: CASSWGLASNYEQYF.

CDR3 residues: CASSSGLLNTEAFF. In DNA form, the CDR3 reads TGTGCCAGCAGCTCGGGACTTCTGAACACTGAAGCTTTCTTT. The chain links TRBV5-4 to TRBJ1-1; a possible D gene is TRBD1 (5 bases). Germline CDR1 SGHNT, CDR2 YYREEE (reference sequence). This CDR3 has 14 amino acids. V lost 3 bases and J 0 bases, leaving 9 bases between the germline ends. The full variable domain, rest sourced from reference TRBV5-4 and TRBJ1-1, is ETGVTQSPTHLIKTRGQQVTLRCSSQSGHNTVSWYQQALGQGPQFIFQYYREEENGRGNFPPRFSGLQFPNYSSELNVNALELDDSALYLCASSSGLLNTEAFFGQGTRLTVV.

This clone came up a few times. This chain joins TRBV5-1 and TRBJ2-7, with 7 nucleotides matching TRBD1. Germline-derived CDR1 and CDR2 are SGHRS and YFSETQ. CDR3 size: 13 residues. After removal of 2 bases from V and 4 bases from J, the junction contained 3 bases not matched to a gene. CDR3 DNA: TGCGCCAGCAGCTTCGGGACAGAGTACGAGCAGTACTTC. Translation gives CASSFGTEYEQYF.

This clone was seen only a few times. The chain combines TRBV7-2 with TRBJ2-7; a weak D match, TRBD1 (5 bases). Trimming left V 0 bases short and J 3 bases short, with 15 bases between. Germline CDR1 SGHTA, CDR2 FQGNSA. The CDR3 has 16 residues. The CDR3 nucleotides read TGTGCCAGCAGCTTAGCGCCGACAGTCCAATACTACGAGCAGTACTTC. Its translation: CASSLAPTVQYYEQYF.

This clone was seen a handful of times. V gene TRBV4-2 combines with J gene TRBJ2-7; 7 positions agree with TRBD2. The CDR3 has 16 amino acids. Germline V lookup: CDR1 LGHNA, CDR2 YNFKEQ. J gave up 4 bases and V 0 bases, and 9 bases lay outside the gene matches. The CDR3 region has the DNA TGTGCCAGCAGCCAAGATCTTGCGGGAGTAGTGTACGAGCAGTACTTC. It codes for CASSQDLAGVVYEQYF.

The V call is TRBV9, the J call TRBJ2-2; 7 positions agree with TRBD1. CDR1 is SGDLS, CDR2 YYNGEE, per germline. The CDR3 runs to 16 residues. The V segment lost 7 bases and the J segment 4 bases; nucleotides outside the gene matches: 13. The CDR3 loop reads CASALTDRVGTGELFF. The CDR3 region has the DNA TGTGCCAGCGCACTGACTGACAGGGTGGGCACCGGGGAGCTGTTTTTT. Looking up the rest from reference TRBV9 and TRBJ2-2 gives the full variable domain: DSGVTQTPKHLITATGQRVTLRCSPRSGDLSVYWYQQSLDQGLQFLIQYYNGEERAKGNILERFSAQQFPDLHSELNLSSLELGDSALYFCASALTDRVGTGELFFGEGSRLTVL.

In this sample, this clone turned up a few times. The chain combines TRBV7-2 with TRBJ2-1; 9 positions agree with TRBD2. Germline CDR1 SGHTA, CDR2 FQGNSA. This CDR3 contains 17 residues. Losses at the gene ends were 5 bases for V and 6 bases for J; bases not matched to a gene: 14. CDR3 nucleotides: TGTGCCAGCAGCAAAACGCGAGCGGGAGGCTTAGCCAATGAGCAGTTCTTC. Its protein product is CASSKTRAGGLANEQFF.

This clone appeared a few times. This chain uses TRBV2 with TRBJ2-1; 12 bases fit TRBD2. Germline assignment: CDR1 SNHLY and CDR2 FYNNEI. The J segment lost 6 bases and the V segment lost 4 bases, leaving 4 bases of the junction unmatched. The CDR3 is 15 amino acids. The CDR3 loop reads CASSVASGRANEQFF. The DNA for the CDR3 is TGTGCCAGCAGTGTGGCTAGCGGGAGGGCCAATGAGCAGTTCTTC.